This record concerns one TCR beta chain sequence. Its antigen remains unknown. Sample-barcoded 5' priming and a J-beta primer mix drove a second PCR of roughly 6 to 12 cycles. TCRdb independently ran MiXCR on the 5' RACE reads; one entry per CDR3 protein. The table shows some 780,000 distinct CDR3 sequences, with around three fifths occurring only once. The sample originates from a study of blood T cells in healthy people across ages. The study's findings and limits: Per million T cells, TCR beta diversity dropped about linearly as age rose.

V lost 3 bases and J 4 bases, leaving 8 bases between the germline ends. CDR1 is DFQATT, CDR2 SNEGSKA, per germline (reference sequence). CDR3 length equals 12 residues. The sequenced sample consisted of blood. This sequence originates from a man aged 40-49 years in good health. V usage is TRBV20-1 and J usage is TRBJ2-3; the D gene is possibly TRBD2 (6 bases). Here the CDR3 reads CSAREGSDTQYF. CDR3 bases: TGCAGTGCTAGGGAGGGGTCAGATACGCAGTATTTT.